Shown below are 12 T cell receptor beta chains from a single sample sequenced in a study of CD8 T cells in ankylosing spondylitis. Findings and limits, study-wide: Within ankylosing spondylitis blood, a TCR beta motif made up of several highly homologous variants appeared to be characteristic.

TCRdb called the 5' RACE reads again in MiXCR, with one record for every CDR3 protein. The data contain 350,000 to 550,000 distinct CDR3 sequences, roughly 27% of them seen just once; the ten biggest clones take up 0.89%. These receptors lack a known antigen. The sequenced sample consisted of blood, either unsorted or a sorted T cell fraction (not recorded which). These receptors all stem from a male donor with ankylosing spondylitis.

The rearrangement joins TRBV4-2 to TRBJ2-1; unclear D gene. V lost 1 base to trimming and J lost 0 bases, with 10 bases between them. Germline lookup yields CDR1 LGHNA and CDR2 YNFKEQ. The CDR3 spans 16 residues. The CDR3 DNA reads as TGTGCCAGCAGCCAAGGGGCGGTAAGCTCCTACAATGAGCAGTTCTTC. Translating gives CASSQGAVSSYNEQFF.

The rearrangement joins TRBV18 to TRBJ2-5; D remains unclear. This CDR3 is built from 14 residues. Looked up from germline, CDR1 is KGHSH and CDR2 is LQKENI. V lost 5 bases and J lost 3, with 13 bases in between. The CDR3 region is CASSAGAAEETQYF. The CDR3 nucleotides are TGTGCCAGCTCAGCTGGAGCTGCGGAAGAGACCCAGTACTTC.

The chain employs TRBV20-1 and TRBJ1-1, with 7 bases identical to TRBD1. Germline loops: CDR1 DFQATT, CDR2 SNEGSKA (reference sequence). This CDR3 is built from 17 residues. The ends lost 1 base at V and 2 bases at J; junction bases unmatched: 13. CDR3 coding DNA: TGCAGTGCTAGAGGCCTCCTGCAGGGACAGCTAAACACTGAAGCTTTCTTT. Translating it yields CSARGLLQGQLNTEAFF.

This clonotype occurred once. The V gene is TRBV4-1, the J gene TRBJ2-3; D is perhaps TRBD2 (5 bases). Trimming shortened V by 1 base and J by 0 bases, and 8 bases separated the two germline ends. Germline V gives CDR1 MGHRA, CDR2 YSYEKL. There are 15 residues in the CDR3. CDR3 sequence: CASSQAQRSTDTQYF. The CDR3, as DNA: TGCGCCAGCAGCCAAGCCCAGCGGAGCACAGATACGCAGTATTTT.

CDR3 sequence (DNA): TGTGCCAGCAGTTTATACGCCGGCTATTACGACTACACCTTC. This translates into CASSLYAGYYDYTF. The chain uses TRBV12-3 or TRBV12-4 and TRBJ1-2, with D hard to call. This CDR3 has 14 residues. Trimming cost V 2 bases and J 10 bases, with 17 bases left between them.

The V and J genes are TRBV7-8 and TRBJ1-2; TRBD1 matches at 9 bases. CDR3 size: 15 residues. V lost 4 bases, J lost 8 bases, and 11 bases stayed unmatched. Germline V lookup: CDR1 SGHVS, CDR2 FQNEAQ. CDR3 coding DNA: TGTGCCAGCAGCTATCCCCCACAGGGGGCCTTCGGCTACACCTTC. This translates into CASSYPPQGAFGYTF.

This clonotype has more than one count but fewer than ten. V is TRBV11-3 and J is TRBJ2-7, with 7 bases fitting TRBD1. Germline CDR1 and CDR2: SGHNT and YENEEA. The junction had 13 bases not matched to a gene; V was cut back by 4 bases and J by 4 bases. The CDR3 is 16 residues long. CDR3 sequence (DNA): TGTGCCAGCAGCTCCGGGACAGATACCCAGAAGTACGAGCAGTACGTC. Amino acid sequence: CASSSGTDTQKYEQYV.

This sequence joins TRBV20-1 and TRBJ1-2; tentatively, D is TRBD1 (5 bases). V was trimmed by 5 bases and J by 2 bases, leaving 15 bases between them. Germline lookup yields CDR1 DFQATT and CDR2 SNEGSKA (reference sequence). CDR3 length: 14 amino acids. The CDR3 DNA sequence: TGCAGTGCTTCCCCGGGGCCCTCAAACTATGGCTACACCTTC. It yields the protein CSASPGPSNYGYTF.

The chain couples TRBV29-1 to TRBJ1-4; 9 bases align to TRBD1. V shed 8 bases, J shed 5 bases, and the junction held 6 bases outside the gene matches. Per the germline V gene, CDR1 is SQVTM and CDR2 is ANQGSEA. The CDR3 covers 13 residues. The CDR3, as DNA: TGCAGCATCAAAGGGACAGGGAATGAAAAACTGTTTTTT. Translated, it gives CSIKGTGNEKLFF.

This clonotype came up a few times. This sequence joins TRBV20-1 and TRBJ1-1, with D perhaps TRBD1 (5 bases). The CDR3 covers 13 residues. V lost 0 bases and J lost 6, with 11 bases in between. Per germline, CDR1 DFQATT and CDR2 SNEGSKA (reference sequence). Written as DNA, the CDR3 is TGCAGTGCTAGAGATCCGGGGGGAGCTGAAGCTTTCTTT. It specifies CSARDPGGAEAFF.

This clonotype was detected a few times. The chain's CDR3 is CATSGQGASEQYF. CDR3 in DNA: TGTGCCACCTCCGGACAGGGAGCGTCGGAGCAGTACTTC. The chain links TRBV10-3 to TRBJ2-7; the match to TRBD1 covers 8 bases. Germline V lookup: CDR1 ENHRY, CDR2 SYGVKD. V shed 10 bases and J 7 bases; nucleotides not matched to a gene: 12. This CDR3 comprises 13 residues.

This clonotype occurred a few times. The chain joins TRBV27 to TRBJ2-7, with no clear D. V gave up 2 bases and J gave up 2 bases, with 4 bases separating them. This CDR3 has 12 amino acids. Germline CDR1 and CDR2: MNHEY and SMNVEV (reference sequence). CDR3 protein: CASSLNTYEQYF. In DNA form, the CDR3 reads TGTGCCAGCAGTTTAAATACCTACGAGCAGTACTTC.